The clone carrying this T cell receptor beta chain showed up just a few times. Germline V lookup: CDR1 LGHDT, CDR2 YNNKEL (reference sequence). CDR3 length equals 15 residues. V lost 0 bases to trimming and J lost 8 bases, with 16 bases between them. The data are from a study of blood T cell repertoires in COVID-19. For the study at large: T cells, B-cell-depleted T cells, or PBMCs supplied cDNA or gDNA.

Per the original methods: Estimation of nucleated cell counts relied on the amplification of reference gene primers. Using immunoSEQ multiplex PCR, the repertoire was profiled, and TCRdb retains in-frame clones only, with some absent. V and J calls and clone size are given by that table; D and trimming were obtained from the DNA. The sample holds approximately 120,000 clones, around 74% seen once. The rearrangement uses TRBV3-1 (or the pseudogene TRBV3-2) and TRBJ1-2; no clear D. Sequences were obtained from peripheral blood. This TCR was sampled from a man in his sixties with acute or convalescent COVID-19. CDR3 in amino acids: CASSQEIRTAGGYTF. DNA for the CDR3: TGTGCCAGCAGCCAAGAAATCAGGACCGCGGGAGGCTACACCTTC.